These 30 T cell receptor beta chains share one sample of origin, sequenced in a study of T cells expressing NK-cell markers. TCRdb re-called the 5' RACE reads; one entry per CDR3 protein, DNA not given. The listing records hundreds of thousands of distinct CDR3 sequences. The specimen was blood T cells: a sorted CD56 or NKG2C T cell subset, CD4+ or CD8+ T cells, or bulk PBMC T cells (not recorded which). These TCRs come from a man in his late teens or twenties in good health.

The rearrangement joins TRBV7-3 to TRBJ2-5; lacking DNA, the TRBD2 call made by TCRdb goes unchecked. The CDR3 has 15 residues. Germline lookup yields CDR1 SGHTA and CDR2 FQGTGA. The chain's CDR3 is CASSGSAGGIETQYF.

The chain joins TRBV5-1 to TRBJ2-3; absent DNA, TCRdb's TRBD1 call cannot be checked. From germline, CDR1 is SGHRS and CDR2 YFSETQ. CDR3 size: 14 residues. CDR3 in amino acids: CASHPDLQGDTQYF.

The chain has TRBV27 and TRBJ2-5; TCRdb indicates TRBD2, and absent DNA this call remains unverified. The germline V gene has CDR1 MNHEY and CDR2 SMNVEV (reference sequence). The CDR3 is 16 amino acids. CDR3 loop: CASSLTSGRAGETQYF.

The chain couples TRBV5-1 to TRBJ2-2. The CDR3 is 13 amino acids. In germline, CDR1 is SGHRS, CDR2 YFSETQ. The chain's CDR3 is CASSYTNTGELFF.

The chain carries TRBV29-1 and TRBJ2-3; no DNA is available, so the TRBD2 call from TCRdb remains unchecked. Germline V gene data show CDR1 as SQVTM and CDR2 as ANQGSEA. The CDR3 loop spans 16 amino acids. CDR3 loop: CSVGGRASGILDTQYF.

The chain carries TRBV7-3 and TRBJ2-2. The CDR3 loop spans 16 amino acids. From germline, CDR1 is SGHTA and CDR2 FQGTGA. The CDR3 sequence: CASSLMQVLGTGELFF.

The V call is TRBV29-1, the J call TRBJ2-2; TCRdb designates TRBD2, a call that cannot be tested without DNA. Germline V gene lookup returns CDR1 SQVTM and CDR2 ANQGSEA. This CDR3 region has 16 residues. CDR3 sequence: CSVAGLAGANTGELFF.

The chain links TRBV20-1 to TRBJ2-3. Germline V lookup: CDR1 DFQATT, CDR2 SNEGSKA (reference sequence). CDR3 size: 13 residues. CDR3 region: CSANSYNTDTQYF.

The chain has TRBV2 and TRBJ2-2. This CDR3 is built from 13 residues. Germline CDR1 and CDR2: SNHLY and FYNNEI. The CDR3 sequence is CAVDLGSTGELFF.

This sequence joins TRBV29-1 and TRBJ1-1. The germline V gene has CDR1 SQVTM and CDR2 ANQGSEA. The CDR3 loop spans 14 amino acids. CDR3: CSVGYGRRNTEAFF.

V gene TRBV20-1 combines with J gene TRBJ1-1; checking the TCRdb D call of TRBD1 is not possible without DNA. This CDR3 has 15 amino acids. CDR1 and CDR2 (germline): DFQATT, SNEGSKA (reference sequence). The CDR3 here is CSASPPWTGESEAFF.

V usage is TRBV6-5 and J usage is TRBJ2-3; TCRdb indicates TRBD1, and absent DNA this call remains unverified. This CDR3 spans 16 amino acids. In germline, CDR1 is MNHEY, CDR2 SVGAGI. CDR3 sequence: CASSYTTASLGDTQYF.

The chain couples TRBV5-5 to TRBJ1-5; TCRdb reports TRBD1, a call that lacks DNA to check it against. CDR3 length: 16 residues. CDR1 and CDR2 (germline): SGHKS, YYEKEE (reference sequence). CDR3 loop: CASSVSGTERTQPQHF.

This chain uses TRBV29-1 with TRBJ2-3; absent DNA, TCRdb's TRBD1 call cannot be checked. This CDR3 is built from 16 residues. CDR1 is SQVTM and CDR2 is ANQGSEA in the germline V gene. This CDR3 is CSVGKTGGIGTDTQYF.

This chain's CDR3 is CASTPPGKYEQYF. The rearrangement joins TRBV6-1 to TRBJ2-7; TCRdb calls TRBD1, which cannot be checked without DNA. The CDR3 sequence is 13 residues long. The V gene's germline CDR1 is MNHNS and CDR2 SASEGT.

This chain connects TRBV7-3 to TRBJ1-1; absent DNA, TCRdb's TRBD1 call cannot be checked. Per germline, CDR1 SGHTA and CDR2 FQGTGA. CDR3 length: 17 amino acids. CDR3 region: CASSLFSGTGGVTEAFF.

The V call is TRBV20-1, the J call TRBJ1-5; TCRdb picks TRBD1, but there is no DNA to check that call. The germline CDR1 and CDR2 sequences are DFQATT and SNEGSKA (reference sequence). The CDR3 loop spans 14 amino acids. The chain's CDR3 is CSAREGGDRQPQHF.

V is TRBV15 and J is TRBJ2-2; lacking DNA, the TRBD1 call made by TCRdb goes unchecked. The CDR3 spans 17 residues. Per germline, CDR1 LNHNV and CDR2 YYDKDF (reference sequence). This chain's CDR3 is CATRSGWTGDRSGELFF.

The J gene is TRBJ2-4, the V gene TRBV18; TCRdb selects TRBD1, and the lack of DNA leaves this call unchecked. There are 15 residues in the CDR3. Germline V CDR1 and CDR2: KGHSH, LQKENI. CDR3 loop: CASSPLTGRKNIQYF. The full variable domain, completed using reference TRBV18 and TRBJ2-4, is NAGVMQNPRHLVRRRGQEARLRCSPMKGHSHVYWYRQLPEEGLKFMVYLQKENIIDESGMPKERFSAEFPKEGPSILRIQQVVRGDSAAYFCASSPLTGRKNIQYFGAGTRLSVL.

The CDR3 is CAQQEIMRAAKDTQYF. The chain employs TRBV7-9 and TRBJ2-3; the D call from TCRdb, TRBD2, cannot be confirmed without DNA. The length of the CDR3 is 16 residues. Per germline, CDR1 SEHNR and CDR2 FQNEAQ (reference sequence).

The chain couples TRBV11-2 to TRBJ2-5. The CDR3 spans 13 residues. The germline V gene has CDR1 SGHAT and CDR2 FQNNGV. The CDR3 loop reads CASSRQVRETQYF.

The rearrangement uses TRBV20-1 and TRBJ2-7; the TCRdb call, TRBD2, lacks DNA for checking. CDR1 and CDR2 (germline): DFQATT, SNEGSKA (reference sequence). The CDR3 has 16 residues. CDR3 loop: CSATVPGTSGTYEQYF.

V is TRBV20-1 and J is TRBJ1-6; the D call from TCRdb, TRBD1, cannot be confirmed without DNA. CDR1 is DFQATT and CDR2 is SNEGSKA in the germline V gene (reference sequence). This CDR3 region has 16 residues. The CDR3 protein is CSARRTGDSYNSPLHF.

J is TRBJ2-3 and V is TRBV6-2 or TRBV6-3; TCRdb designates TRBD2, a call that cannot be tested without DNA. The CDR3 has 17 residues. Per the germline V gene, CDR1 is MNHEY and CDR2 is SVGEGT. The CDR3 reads CASRPGEGLTFTDTQYF.

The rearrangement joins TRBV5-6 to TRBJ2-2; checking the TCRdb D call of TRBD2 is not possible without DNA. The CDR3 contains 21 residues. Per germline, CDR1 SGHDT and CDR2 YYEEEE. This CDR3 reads CASSFGKTSGRTVWWTGELFF.

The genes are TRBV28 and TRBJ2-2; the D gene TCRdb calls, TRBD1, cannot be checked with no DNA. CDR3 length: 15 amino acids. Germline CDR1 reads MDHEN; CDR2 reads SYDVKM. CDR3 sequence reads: CASTLRSIPTGELFF. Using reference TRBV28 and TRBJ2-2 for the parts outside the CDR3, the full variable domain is DVKVTQSSRYLVKRTGEKVFLECVQDMDHENMFWYRQDPGLGLRLIYFSYDVKMKEKGDIPEGYSVSREKKERFSLILESASTNQTSMYLCASTLRSIPTGELFFGEGSRLTVL.

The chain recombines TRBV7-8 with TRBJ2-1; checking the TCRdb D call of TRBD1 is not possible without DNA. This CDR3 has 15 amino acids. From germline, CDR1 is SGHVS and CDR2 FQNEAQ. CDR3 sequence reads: CASSKGAGGLNEQFF.

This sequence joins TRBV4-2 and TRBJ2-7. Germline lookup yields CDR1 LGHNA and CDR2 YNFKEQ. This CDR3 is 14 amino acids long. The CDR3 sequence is CASSQDLTSYEQYF.

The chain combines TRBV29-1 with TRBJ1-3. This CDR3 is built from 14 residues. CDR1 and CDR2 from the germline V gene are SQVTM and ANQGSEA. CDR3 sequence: CSVRFTRSGNTIYF.

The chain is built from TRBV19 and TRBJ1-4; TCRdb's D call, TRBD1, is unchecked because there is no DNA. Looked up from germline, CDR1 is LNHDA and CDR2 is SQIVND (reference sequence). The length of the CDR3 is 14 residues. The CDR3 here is CASSILGGDEKLFF.